This TCR beta chain was found in a study of blood T cell repertoires in COVID-19. About the research overall: COVID-19 samples collected from the United States, Italy and Spain covered acute and convalescent phases. The cDNA or gDNA used as material had been derived from T cells, B-cell-depleted T cells, or PBMCs.

Authors' methods: Cell counts per sample came from amplifying reference gene primers. TCRdb's copy holds only in-frame clones and misses some; the assay was immunoSEQ multiplex PCR. V, J and clone size were drawn from that table, and D and trimming were deduced from the DNA. The top ten clones hold roughly 7.1% of a sample with under 95,000 clones, approximately 87% of them seen once. The V gene's germline CDR1 is KGHDR and CDR2 SFDVKD. J was trimmed by 8 bases and V by 3 bases; bases with no gene match: 7. The CDR3 is 14 amino acids. Source material: peripheral blood. This clonotype originated in a human donor with acute or convalescent COVID-19. The donor label of this sample is uncertain. This chain connects TRBV24-1 to TRBJ1-2; 8 nucleotides align to TRBD1. The CDR3 DNA reads as TGTGCCACCAGTGATCCGACAGGGGCTTGGGGCTACACCTTC. Translated, it gives CATSDPTGAWGYTF.